The TCR beta chain under discussion was sequenced for a study of cytomegalovirus exposure and HLA in healthy donors. Study-level background: Among the 300 to 450 genotyped donors, approximately 82% were placed in the Caucasian-associated ancestry cluster.

Germline trimming cut 5 bases from V and 2 bases from J; bases unmatched to any gene: 7. This CDR3 has 15 residues. Germline assignment: CDR1 SEHNR and CDR2 FQNEAQ (reference sequence). The PCR had 60 Vbeta and 13 Jbeta primers. Sequenced by immunoSEQ multiplex PCR; TCRdb stores in-frame clones only, minus some. The data show 150,000 to 200,000 clones, approximately 78% seen once. Study-level results: In vitro data verified a few CMV-associated chains as specific for CMV antigens. Later analysis demonstrated an association between a missense DCLRE1C variant and TCR beta V- and J-gene trimming.

A word on this clone: Its specificity is unknown.

The sequence came from a human donor in good health. The sequencing sample was made of PBMCs. The gene calls are TRBV7-9 and TRBJ2-3; TRBD2 agrees at 7 bases. CDR3 DNA: TGTGCCAGCAGCCCGTGGGCGGGGGACACAGATACGCAGTATTTT. It yields the protein CASSPWAGDTDTQYF. Filled out from reference TRBV7-9 and TRBJ2-3, the complete variable domain reads DTGVSQNPRHKITKRGQNVTFRCDPISEHNRLYWYRQTLGQGPEFLTYFQNEAQLEKSRLLSDRFSAERPKGSFSTLEIQRTEQGDSAMYLCASSPWAGDTDTQYFGPGTRLTVL.